These 23 T cell receptor beta chains were sequenced from one sample in a study of tumor-infiltrating lymphocytes in primary liver carcinoma. The authors made TCR beta cDNA from roughly 480 ng total RNA with a constant-region primer. Slightly modified ARM-PCR, run as three nested multiplex PCR rounds, produced the TCR beta libraries. A C-beta reverse primer was combined with TRBV1-TRBV30 forward primers in the first two PCR rounds, and each round had around 11 cycles. In TCRdb, the multiplex PCR reads were re-called with MiXCR into one record per CDR3 protein. The top ten clones hold around 7.1% of a sample with about 200,000 distinct CDR3 sequences, around 60% of them seen once. Researchers drew blood RNA from unsorted whole blood and extracted germline DNA as well. Sequenced sample: peripheral blood. The receptors were gathered from a woman aged 60-75 years with primary liver carcinoma and hepatitis B virus infection.

The rearrangement joins TRBV11-2 to TRBJ2-1; D is possibly TRBD2 (7 bases). CDR1 is SGHAT, CDR2 FQNNGV, per germline. This CDR3 contains 16 residues. Between the trimmed V and J ends, which lost 4 bases and 3 bases, there was a span of 16 bases. The CDR3, as DNA: TGTGCCAGCAGCTGGAAGGGGGAGGGGATCTACAATGAGCAGTTCTTC. Protein sequence: CASSWKGEGIYNEQFF.

Comment on this clonotype: A junction end diverges from the germline sequence, so it may reflect a read error. The gene calls are TRBV11-2 and TRBJ2-7; possibly TRBD2 for D (7 bases). Germline CDR1 is SGHAT and CDR2 is FQNNGV. The CDR3 loop spans 14 amino acids. The CDR3 here is CASNFGGAPYVQYF. The CDR3 DNA reads TGCGCCAGCAACTTTGGGGGGGCCCCCTACGTGCAGTACTTC.

The table lists this clonotype with a count of one. A read error may be the cause here, since a much bigger clone is one base away. The V and J genes are TRBV6-5 and TRBJ1-2; D remains unclear. Trimming cost V 5 bases and J 7 bases, with 14 bases left between them. The CDR3 runs to 13 residues. The germline gives CDR1 MNHEY, CDR2 SVGAGI. The CDR3 loop reads CASSGNLGCGYTF. CDR3 nucleotide sequence: TGTGCCAGCAGTGGGAACCTTGGGTGTGGCTACACCTTC.

This clonotype was seen at least ten times. V is TRBV6-1 and J is TRBJ2-1; D not certain. CDR3 length equals 14 residues. The V end was cut by 4 bases, the J end by 9 bases, with 16 bases between. Germline-derived CDR1 and CDR2 are MNHNS and SASEGT. CDR3 sequence: CASSVVLGRGEQFF. For the CDR3, the DNA is TGTGCCAGCAGTGTAGTTCTAGGGCGCGGTGAGCAGTTCTTC.

This clonotype has a count of ten or more. The chain recombines TRBV28 with TRBJ2-1; 9 positions agree with TRBD1. The CDR3 has 14 residues. Trimming removed 6 bases from V and 1 base from J; junction bases left unmatched: 1. Germline V gene lookup returns CDR1 MDHEN and CDR2 SYDVKM. Here the CDR3 reads CASRDRGSYNEQFF. For the CDR3, the DNA is TGTGCCAGCAGGGACAGGGGATCCTACAATGAGCAGTTCTTC.

This clonotype was seen at least ten times. The chain combines TRBV29-1 with TRBJ1-1; TRBD1 might be the D (5 bases). This CDR3 spans 11 amino acids. V gave up 6 bases and J gave up 12 bases, with 17 bases separating them. The V gene's germline CDR1 is SQVTM and CDR2 ANQGSEA. The CDR3 nucleotides read TGCAGCGTCGCCAGGGAAAAAACAACTTTCTTT. It specifies CSVAREKTTFF. Variable domain in full (rest from reference TRBV29-1 and TRBJ1-1): SAVISQKPSRDICQRGTSLTIQCQVDSQVTMMFWYRQQPGQSLTLIATANQGSEATYESGFVIDKFPISRPNLTFSTLTVSNMSPEDSSIYLCSVAREKTTFFGQGTRLTVV.

This clonotype was found many times. The gene calls are TRBV10-3 and TRBJ2-3, with 8 bases lining up with TRBD2. CDR3 length equals 16 residues. V dropped 7 bases and J dropped 1; count of bases not matched to a gene: 10. The germline V gene has CDR1 ENHRY and CDR2 SYGVKD. The CDR3 DNA reads as TGTGCCATCAACCCCAGTAGCGGGATTGGCACAGATACGCAGTATTTT. This gives the protein CAINPSSGIGTDTQYF.

The V gene is TRBV2, the J gene TRBJ2-6; 12 bases map to TRBD1. CDR1 is SNHLY and CDR2 is FYNNEI in the germline V gene. V shed 10 bases and J 2 bases; nucleotides not matched to a gene: 6. The CDR3 is made up of 16 amino acids. CDR3: CATVRDRGPGANVLTF. In nucleotides, the CDR3 is TGTGCCACTGTCCGGGACAGGGGGCCTGGGGCCAACGTCCTGACTTTC. Full variable domain (remainder filled in from reference TRBV2 and TRBJ2-6): EPEVTQTPSHQVTQMGQEVILRCVPISNHLYFYWYRQILGQKVEFLVSFYNNEISEKSEIFDDQFSVERPDGSNFTLKIRSTKLEDSAMYFCATVRDRGPGANVLTFGAGSRLTVL.

Comment on this clonotype: This may be a read error, as it is one base from a much larger clone. J is TRBJ1-5 and V is TRBV12-3 or TRBV12-4; no firm D call. CDR3 length equals 13 residues. V lost 3 bases to trimming and J lost 5 bases, with 8 bases between them. CDR3 sequence reads: CASSFSTYQPQHF. As DNA, the CDR3 is TGTGCCAGCAGTTTTTCCACGTATCAGCCCCAGCATTTT.

This clonotype came up a few times. The CDR3 DNA sequence: TGTGCTAGTGGTTCCCCGGGAATGTTAAACATTCAGTACTTC. It is translated as CASGSPGMLNIQYF. The chain employs TRBV12-5 and TRBJ2-4; a possible D gene is TRBD2 (5 bases). The CDR3 loop spans 14 amino acids. Germline V gene data show CDR1 as LGHNT and CDR2 as FRNRAP. Trimming removed 4 bases at V and 6 bases at J, with 13 bases between.

A few counts support this clonotype. Since a much larger clone is just one base distant, this may be a read error. The chain links TRBV6-5 to TRBJ1-5, with D perhaps matching TRBD2 (6 bases). With the DNA end fitting TRBJ2-3 better, the J assignment may be wrong. This CDR3 has 15 amino acids. Per germline, CDR1 MNHEY and CDR2 SVGAGI. CDR3 nucleotides: TGTGCCAGCAGTCCCGGGGAGGCGCACATTCAGCCCCAGTATTTT. Its protein is CASSPGEAHIQPQYF.

The rearrangement joins TRBV30 to TRBJ2-6; TRBD2 is a possible D gene (6 bases). Per germline, CDR1 GTSNPN and CDR2 SVGIG (reference sequence). CDR3 size: 15 residues. Trimming stripped 5 bases from V and 4 bases from J, with 15 bases between. CDR3 protein: CAWSYGGSGANVLTF. As DNA, the CDR3 is TGTGCCTGGTCTTATGGAGGGTCGGGGGCCAACGTCCTGACTTTC.

On this clonotype: No conserved phenylalanine or tryptophan ends this CDR3, so it is likely a read error. V usage is TRBV4-1 and J usage is TRBJ2-3; possibly TRBD1 or TRBD2 for D (5 bases each). CDR1 and CDR2 from the germline V gene are MGHRA and YSYEKL. The CDR3 has 14 residues. Deletions cut 6 bases from V and 4 bases from J, with 14 bases between. CDR3 DNA sequence: TGCGCCAGCAGTCGAACCAGGGACCCAGATACGCAGTATTCT. It yields the protein CASSRTRDPDTQYS.

The V call is TRBV6-5, the J call TRBJ2-7; the D gene is possibly TRBD1 (6 bases). Germline V gene data show CDR1 as MNHEY and CDR2 as SVGAGI. The CDR3 consists of 16 residues. The V end was cut by 7 bases, the J end by 7 bases, with 26 bases between. Written as DNA, the CDR3 is TGTGCCAGCAATTTCAATACCGGGACACCAGCTATGGAGCAGTACTTC. As protein: CASNFNTGTPAMEQYF.

On this clonotype itself: The junction differs from germline at one of its ends, possibly a read error. The chain has TRBV11-2 and TRBJ1-1; D unclear. In germline, CDR1 is SGHAT, CDR2 FQNNGV. The length of the CDR3 is 14 residues. The CDR3 nucleotides read TGTGCCATCAGCTTATCCCGGACTAACACTAAAGCTTTCTTT. It specifies CAISLSRTNTKAFF.

A word on this clonotype: Because it lacks the conserved phenylalanine or tryptophan at the end, this CDR3 is likely a read error. The J gene is TRBJ2-7, the V gene TRBV11-2; 8 positions match TRBD2. The CDR3 extends over 15 amino acids. V lost 1 base to trimming and J lost 6 bases; unmatched junction nucleotides: 8. Germline CDR1 is SGHAT and CDR2 is FQNNGV. CDR3 coding DNA: TGTGCCAGCAGCTTAGGAGGTAGCGGGATGTTCGAGCAGTACTCC. Its translation is CASSLGGSGMFEQYS.

This clonotype was recorded at least ten times. The rearrangement joins TRBV6-1 to TRBJ2-7; 7 nucleotides align to TRBD1. From germline, CDR1 is MNHNS and CDR2 SASEGT. The CDR3 consists of 15 residues. After removal of 6 bases from V and 5 bases from J, the junction contained 13 bases not matched to a gene. The CDR3 sequence: CASSLDRATFDEQYF. In DNA form, the CDR3 reads TGTGCCAGCAGCCTAGACAGGGCCACCTTCGACGAGCAGTACTTC.

This clonotype was seen only a few times. The gene calls are TRBV14 and TRBJ1-5; 7 positions match TRBD1. Per germline, CDR1 SGHDN and CDR2 FVKESK. V shed 1 base, J shed 0 bases, and the junction held 3 bases outside the gene matches. This CDR3 comprises 16 residues. The DNA of the CDR3 is TGTGCCAGCAGCCAAGTCAAGGGGGCTAGCAATCAGCCCCAGCATTTT. It codes for CASSQVKGASNQPQHF.

The genes are TRBV4-2 and TRBJ2-1, with TRBD1 as a possible D gene (6 bases). Germline V gene data show CDR1 as LGHNA and CDR2 as YNFKEQ. V was clipped by 1 base and J by 15 bases, with 19 bases between them. This CDR3 has 14 amino acids. The CDR3, as DNA: TGTGCCAGCAGCCAAGGTAGGGGAGACAGGATCACGTTCTTC. This codes for CASSQGRGDRITFF.

A note on this clonotype: Mismatch with germline at one junction end may stem from a read error. This chain connects TRBV12-3 or TRBV12-4 to TRBJ1-1, with 9 bases lining up with TRBD1. The CDR3 is made up of 15 amino acids. CDR3 nucleotides: TGTGTCAGCAGGCCTCCGGGACAGGGTTTCACTGAAGCTTTCTTT. Amino acids: CVSRPPGQGFTEAFF.

The rearrangement links TRBV14 to TRBJ2-7, with TRBD2 as a possible D gene (6 bases). Germline CDR1 and CDR2: SGHDN and FVKESK. The germline V and J ends were trimmed by 8 bases and 3 bases, with 23 bases remaining between them. The CDR3 runs to 16 residues. For the CDR3, the DNA is TGTGCCAGCGACCAAGACGTAAAGCGGGCCCTCTACGAGCAGTACTTC. It yields the protein CASDQDVKRALYEQYF. Full variable domain (remainder filled in from reference TRBV14 and TRBJ2-7): EAGVTQFPSHSVIEKGQTVTLRCDPISGHDNLYWYRRVMGKEIKFLLHFVKESKQDESGMPNNRFLAERTGGTYSTLKVQPAELEDSGVYFCASDQDVKRALYEQYFGPGTRLTVT.

A remark on this clonotype: One end of the junction is discordant with germline, which a read error may explain. The chain is built from TRBV11-2 and TRBJ2-1, with 11 positions matching TRBD2. The CDR3 covers 16 residues. In germline, CDR1 is SGHAT, CDR2 FQNNGV. CDR3 DNA: TGTGCCAGCAGCGTCTCCGGGACTAGCGGTTGCAATGAGCAGTTCTTT. It codes for CASSVSGTSGCNEQFF.

As to this clonotype: With a much larger clone just one base away, this may be a read error. The V call is TRBV4-1, the J call TRBJ2-2, with 9 bases aligning to TRBD2. The CDR3 totals 17 residues. Germline assignment: CDR1 MGHRA and CDR2 YSYEKL. CDR3 coding DNA: TGCGCCAGGAGCCAAGTAAGGCTAGCGGGACGCACCGGGGAGCTGTTTTTT. It yields the protein CARSQVRLAGRTGELFF.